A single sample gave rise to the 23 T cell receptor beta chains below, sequenced in a study of human T cells and chemical hapten exposure. Time point here: patch test 1, 2 weeks after DPC sensitization. The treatment is: therapeutic diphenylcyclopropenone sensitization with weekly scalp DPC. TCRdb independently ran MiXCR on the RACE reads; one entry per CDR3 protein. The sample lists 180,000 or so distinct CDR3 sequences, 20% to 25% occurring once. The sample in question was whole blood, obtained in connection with sensitization to the hapten diphenylcyclopropenone (DPC). The source of these receptors is a woman aged 50 to 65 with alopecia areata. Some clones in this sample may be carry-over from other donors' samples.

This clonotype was found a few times. The chain carries TRBV20-1 and TRBJ2-5; D is perhaps TRBD2 (6 bases). Trimming stripped 6 bases from V and 3 bases from J, with 17 bases between. CDR1 and CDR2 from the germline V gene are DFQATT and SNEGSKA (reference sequence). This CDR3 comprises 14 residues. The CDR3 reads CSAKTGTVEETQYF. CDR3 coding DNA: TGCAGTGCGAAAACCGGGACTGTAGAAGAGACCCAGTACTTC.

The chain couples TRBV29-1 to TRBJ2-3, with 9 bases fitting TRBD1. There are 15 residues in the CDR3. Germline V gene data show CDR1 as SQVTM and CDR2 as ANQGSEA. Unmatched junction bases numbered 11, after V lost 6 bases and J lost 4 bases. CDR3: CSVGLTGGWADTQYF. CDR3 coding DNA: TGCAGCGTCGGTTTAACAGGGGGCTGGGCAGATACGCAGTATTTT.

This clonotype was seen more than once but under ten times. At one of its ends the junction is not consistent with the germline gene, which may arise from a read error. The rearrangement joins TRBV27 to TRBJ2-1, with D possibly matching TRBD1 (5 bases). Germline CDR1 is MNHEY and CDR2 is SMNVEV (reference sequence). The CDR3 consists of 20 residues. CDR3 amino acids: CASRPDITNRNLLPFSSELF. Written as DNA, the CDR3 is TGTGCCAGCAGACCTGACATAACCAACAGGAACCTGCTACCCTTCTCATCTGAGCTCTTC.

The genes are TRBV29-1 and TRBJ2-2, with 9 bases identical to TRBD2. Germline V lookup: CDR1 SQVTM, CDR2 ANQGSEA. CDR3 length equals 13 residues. The trim removed 3 bases at V and 7 bases at J, leaving 3 bases unmatched. The CDR3, as DNA: TGCAGCGTTGAGCGGGAGGGTTTCGGGGAGCTGTTTTTT. This translates into CSVEREGFGELFF.

In DNA, the CDR3 is TGTGCCAGCAGCCAAGACCAGATAGCTAACCTCGGCTACTTC. This gives the protein CASSQDQIANLGYF. The genes are TRBV3-1 and TRBJ2-5, with no clear D. Trimming removed 0 bases from V and 14 bases from J, with 19 bases in between. Germline CDR1 and CDR2: LGHDT and YNNKEL (reference sequence). This CDR3 has 14 residues.

This clonotype was counted only a few times. J is TRBJ1-1 and V is TRBV29-1; the match to TRBD1 covers 8 bases. The CDR3 has 16 residues. The junction had 21 bases not matched to a gene; V was cut back by 5 bases and J by 10 bases. Germline V lookup: CDR1 SQVTM, CDR2 ANQGSEA. The CDR3 here is CSVQPSDRVIRWGAFF. CDR3 DNA sequence: TGCAGCGTTCAACCGTCGGACAGGGTGATCCGATGGGGAGCTTTCTTT.

This clonotype was counted only a few times. The V gene is TRBV5-1, the J gene TRBJ2-1; 12 bases align to TRBD1. This CDR3 region has 15 residues. The trim removed 3 bases at V and 8 bases at J, leaving 6 bases unmatched. The germline gives CDR1 SGHRS, CDR2 YFSETQ. CDR3 DNA sequence: TGCGCCAGCAGCTACTCCGGGACAGGGGGCGATGAGCAGTTCTTC. This translates into CASSYSGTGGDEQFF.

This clonotype was picked up a small number of times. This chain links TRBV19 with TRBJ1-5; 7 nucleotides align to TRBD1. The V gene end was trimmed by 8 bases and the J gene end by 5 bases; junction bases not matched to a gene: 3. Germline V lookup: CDR1 LNHDA, CDR2 SQIVND (reference sequence). The CDR3 runs to 12 residues. The CDR3 DNA reads as TGTGCCAGTCGGGACAGAGATCAGCCCCAGCATTTT. Translation: CASRDRDQPQHF.

This clonotype was counted a few times. The chain has TRBV10-3 and TRBJ1-1; TRBD1 aligns across 7 bases. Germline V gives CDR1 ENHRY, CDR2 SYGVKD. V gave up 6 bases and J gave up 7 bases; unmatched junction bases: 8. The CDR3 has 13 residues. The CDR3 DNA reads as TGTGCCATCAGATCTCCCGGGACAGATGAAGCTTTCTTT. The encoded protein is CAIRSPGTDEAFF.

This chain connects TRBV7-2 to TRBJ2-3, with no clear D. Germline-derived CDR1 and CDR2 are SGHTA and FQGNSA. The length of the CDR3 is 12 residues. V lost 6 bases to trimming and J lost 2 bases, with 6 bases between them. CDR3 sequence reads: CASRAITDTQYF. The CDR3, as DNA: TGTGCCAGCAGGGCTATCACAGATACGCAGTATTTT.

The chain combines TRBV3-1 with TRBJ1-2; tentative D call: TRBD1 (5 bases). CDR1 and CDR2 from the germline V gene are LGHDT and YNNKEL (reference sequence). The germline V and J ends were trimmed by 8 bases and 2 bases, with 18 bases remaining between them. The CDR3 sequence is 15 residues long. CDR3 sequence reads: CASRGSGELNYGYTF. CDR3 nucleotides: TGTGCCAGCCGCGGATCGGGGGAGTTGAACTATGGCTACACCTTC.

The chain employs TRBV29-1 and TRBJ2-7; 14 bases match TRBD2. After removal of 4 bases from V and 7 bases from J, the junction contained 15 bases not matched to a gene. Germline V gives CDR1 SQVTM, CDR2 ANQGSEA. The CDR3 spans 17 residues. CDR3 in amino acids: CSVGLRLAGGGLGEQYF. In DNA, the CDR3 is TGCAGCGTTGGTTTGCGACTAGCGGGAGGGGGCTTGGGGGAGCAGTACTTC.

V usage is TRBV2 and J usage is TRBJ1-2; D unclear. Germline V gene sequence: CDR1 SNHLY, CDR2 FYNNEI. There are 14 residues in the CDR3. Trimming removed 8 bases at V and 8 bases at J, with 21 bases between. CDR3 amino acids: CASRSYATAIGYTF. CDR3 nucleotide sequence: TGTGCCAGCCGTTCTTATGCGACGGCGATCGGCTACACCTTC.

The chain joins TRBV5-4 to TRBJ1-6; a weak D match, TRBD1 (5 bases). The CDR3 contains 15 residues. V gave up 0 bases and J gave up 8 bases, with 12 bases separating them. Germline CDR1 and CDR2: SGHNT and YYREEE (reference sequence). The CDR3 sequence: CASSLGGGRDSPLHF. The CDR3 DNA reads as TGTGCCAGCAGCTTGGGTGGGGGACGGGATTCACCCCTCCACTTT.

The chain uses TRBV7-2 and TRBJ1-2; D may be TRBD1 (5 bases). Trimming took 4 bases from V and 3 from J, leaving 15 bases between them. Germline V gives CDR1 SGHTA, CDR2 FQGNSA. This CDR3 is built from 15 residues. CDR3 bases: TGTGCCAGCAGCTCTACCCGACAGACCTACTATGGCTACACCTTC. Its protein is CASSSTRQTYYGYTF.

This clonotype has only a few counts. CDR3: CASRDRVEAEAFF. The CDR3 DNA is TGTGCCAGCAGGGACAGGGTTGAAGCTGAAGCTTTCTTT. This rearrangement joins TRBV6-5 to TRBJ1-1; 8 bases fit TRBD1. Trimming took 6 bases from V and 6 from J; bases not matched to a gene: 6. This CDR3 has 13 amino acids. Germline V lookup: CDR1 MNHEY, CDR2 SVGAGI.

This clonotype was observed a handful of times. The chain employs TRBV5-1 and TRBJ1-1; a possible D gene is TRBD1 (5 bases). The CDR3 totals 15 residues. Trimming removed 2 bases from V and 4 bases from J, with 15 bases in between. Germline-derived CDR1 and CDR2 are SGHRS and YFSETQ. The DNA for the CDR3 is TGCGCCAGCAGCTTAACCCGGGGGAGGACCACTGAAGCTTTCTTT. It codes for CASSLTRGRTTEAFF. Variable domain in full (rest from reference TRBV5-1 and TRBJ1-1): KAGVTQTPRYLIKTRGQQVTLSCSPISGHRSVSWYQQTPGQGLQFLFEYFSETQRNKGNFPGRFSGRQFSNSRSEMNVSTLELGDSALYLCASSLTRGRTTEAFFGQGTRLTVV.

This clonotype was found a few times. The V gene is TRBV29-1, the J gene TRBJ1-1, with 9 bases that match TRBD1. This CDR3 has 13 amino acids. V was clipped by 2 bases and J by 4 bases; unmatched bases: 2. Germline assignment: CDR1 SQVTM and CDR2 ANQGSEA. CDR3 DNA sequence: TGCAGCGTTGAAAAGACAGGGGGCACTGAAGCTTTCTTT. This gives the protein CSVEKTGGTEAFF.

This rearrangement joins TRBV4-2 to TRBJ2-3, with unresolved D. Germline CDR1 reads LGHNA; CDR2 reads YNFKEQ. V was trimmed by 0 bases and J by 3 bases, leaving 10 bases between them. The CDR3 loop spans 15 amino acids. The CDR3 DNA follows: TGTGCCAGCAGCCAAGAGGCACGCGAGACAGATACGCAGTATTTT. Residues: CASSQEARETDTQYF.

This chain connects TRBV29-1 to TRBJ2-2; 14 bases fit TRBD2. The CDR3 runs 17 residues. Germline V lookup: CDR1 SQVTM, CDR2 ANQGSEA. J gave up 6 bases and V 4 bases, and 10 bases lay outside the gene matches. The CDR3: CSVGLAGGPGPPGELFF. The CDR3 DNA is TGCAGCGTTGGACTAGCGGGAGGGCCCGGTCCCCCCGGGGAGCTGTTTTTT.

This clonotype has only a few counts. This sequence joins TRBV11-2 and TRBJ1-1; D is unclear. Germline values: CDR1 SGHAT, CDR2 FQNNGV. The germline V and J ends were trimmed by 0 bases and 6 bases, with 8 bases remaining between them. CDR3 size: 13 residues. CDR3 in amino acids: CASSLELSSEAFF. The CDR3 DNA reads as TGTGCCAGCAGCTTAGAACTCAGTTCTGAAGCTTTCTTT.

The sample holds a few counts of this clonotype. This sequence joins TRBV3-1 and TRBJ2-1, with no clear D. Trimming stripped 2 bases from V and 9 bases from J, with 5 bases between. CDR1 LGHDT and CDR2 YNNKEL come from the germline V gene (reference sequence). This CDR3 comprises 11 residues. CDR3 residues: CASSQRVEQFF. Here the CDR3 DNA reads TGTGCCAGCAGCCAAAGAGTTGAGCAGTTCTTC.

Only a few counts were recorded for this clonotype. The J gene is TRBJ1-1, the V gene TRBV20-1; the D is unclear. The CDR3 runs 13 residues. The germline V gene has CDR1 DFQATT and CDR2 SNEGSKA (reference sequence). V lost 5 bases to trimming and J lost 5 bases, with 15 bases between them. CDR3 nucleotides: TGCAGTGCTTACCCTCCCGAGTTAACTGAAGCTTTCTTT. As protein: CSAYPPELTEAFF.